This entry is about one T cell receptor beta chain. This specimen comes from a study of blood T cell repertoires in COVID-19. About the research overall: In each case, the material was cDNA or gDNA derived from T cells, B-cell-depleted T cells, or PBMCs.

This CDR3 is 14 amino acids long. Germline V gives CDR1 SGHRS, CDR2 YFSETQ. With 4 bases removed from V and 2 bases from J, the gap between germline ends came to 11 bases. Everyone who took part was roughly 18 to 100 years old, and they came from about 25 US areas. As handled by the study authors: Nucleated cell number was recorded as an estimate derived from reference gene primer amplification. Sequencing was performed with immunoSEQ multiplex PCR; in TCRdb, only in-frame clones are kept and a portion is missing. V, J and clone size are those of that table, while D and trimming were read from the DNA. The sample has about 280,000 clones, 88% seen once.

The TCR was taken from a woman aged 60 to 75 in a cohort exposed to, infected with or recovered from COVID-19 (not recorded which). The chain uses TRBV5-1 and TRBJ2-3; a weak D match, TRBD1 (6 bases). The sample comprised PBMCs or T cells enriched from blood (not recorded which). The CDR3 nucleotides read TGCGCCAGCAGCGGCAGGGGCTCCACAGATACGCAGTATTTT. Translating gives CASSGRGSTDTQYF.